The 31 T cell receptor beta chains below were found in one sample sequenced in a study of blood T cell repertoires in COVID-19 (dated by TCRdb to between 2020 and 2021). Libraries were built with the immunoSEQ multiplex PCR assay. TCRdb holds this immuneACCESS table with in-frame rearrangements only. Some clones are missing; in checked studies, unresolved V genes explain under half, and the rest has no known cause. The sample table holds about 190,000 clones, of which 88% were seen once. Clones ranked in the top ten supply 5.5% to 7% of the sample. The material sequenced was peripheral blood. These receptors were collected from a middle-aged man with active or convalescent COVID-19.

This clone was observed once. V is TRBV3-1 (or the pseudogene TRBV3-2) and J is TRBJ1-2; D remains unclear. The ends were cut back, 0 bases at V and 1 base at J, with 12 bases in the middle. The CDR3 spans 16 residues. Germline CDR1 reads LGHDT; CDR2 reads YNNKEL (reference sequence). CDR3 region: CASSQDLQLINYGYTF. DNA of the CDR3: TGTGCCAGCAGCCAAGATCTCCAGTTAATTAACTATGGCTACACCTTC.

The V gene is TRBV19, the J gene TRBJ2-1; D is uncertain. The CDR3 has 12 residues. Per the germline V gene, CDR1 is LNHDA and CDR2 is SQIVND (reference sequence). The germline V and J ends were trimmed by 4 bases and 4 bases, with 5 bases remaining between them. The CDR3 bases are TGTGCCAGTAGTACCCGGTACAATGAGCAGTTCTTC. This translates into CASSTRYNEQFF.

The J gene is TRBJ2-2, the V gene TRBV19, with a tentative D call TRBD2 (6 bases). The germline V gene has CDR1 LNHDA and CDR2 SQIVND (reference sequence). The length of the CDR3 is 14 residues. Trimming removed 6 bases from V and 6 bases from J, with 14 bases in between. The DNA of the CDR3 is TGTGCCAGTAGCAGGGACGGAGGGTCCGGGGAGCTGTTTTTT. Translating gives CASSRDGGSGELFF.

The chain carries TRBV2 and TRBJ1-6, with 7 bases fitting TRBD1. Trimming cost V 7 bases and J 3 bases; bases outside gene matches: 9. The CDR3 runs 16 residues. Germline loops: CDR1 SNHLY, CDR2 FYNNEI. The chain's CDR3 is CASKLERDSYNSPLHF. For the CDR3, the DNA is TGTGCCAGCAAACTGGAACGGGACAGCTATAATTCACCCCTCCACTTT.

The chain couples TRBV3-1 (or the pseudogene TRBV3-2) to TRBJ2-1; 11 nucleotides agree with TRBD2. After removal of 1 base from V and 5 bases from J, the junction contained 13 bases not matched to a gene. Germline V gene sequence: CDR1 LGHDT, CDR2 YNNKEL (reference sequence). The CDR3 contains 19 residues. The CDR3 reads CASSQALTTGTSGDNEQFF. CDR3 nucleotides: TGTGCCAGCAGCCAAGCTCTGACGACGGGGACTAGCGGAGACAATGAGCAGTTCTTC.

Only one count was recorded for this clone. CDR3 sequence (DNA): TGTGCCACCAGCAGAGATGGGACAGGGTCGGCCAAAAACATTCAGTACTTC. As protein: CATSRDGTGSAKNIQYF. The chain employs TRBV15 and TRBJ2-4; 9 nucleotides line up with TRBD1. V shed 0 bases and J 1 base; nucleotides not matched to a gene: 4. The V gene's germline CDR1 is LNHNV and CDR2 YYDKDF (reference sequence). This CDR3 region has 17 residues.

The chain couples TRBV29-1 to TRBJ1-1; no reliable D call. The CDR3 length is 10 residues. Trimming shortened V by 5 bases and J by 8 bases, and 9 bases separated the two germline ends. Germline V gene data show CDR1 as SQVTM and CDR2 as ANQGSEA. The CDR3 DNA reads TGCAGCGTTTTCTTGACAGAAGCTTTCTTT. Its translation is CSVFLTEAFF.

The DNA for the CDR3 is TGTGCCAGCAGTAGGACTAGCGCGGCCTACGAGCAGTACTTC. Protein product: CASSRTSAAYEQYF. The V call is TRBV6-5, the J call TRBJ2-7, with 9 bases identical to TRBD2. The CDR3 is 14 amino acids. CDR1 is MNHEY and CDR2 is SVGAGI in the germline V gene. The ends lost 5 bases at V and 2 bases at J; junction bases unmatched: 4.

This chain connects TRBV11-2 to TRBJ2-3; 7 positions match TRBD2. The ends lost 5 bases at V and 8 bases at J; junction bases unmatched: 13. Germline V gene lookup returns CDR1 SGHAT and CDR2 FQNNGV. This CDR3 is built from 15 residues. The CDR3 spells CASSQGRGTPPTQYF. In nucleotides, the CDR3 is TGTGCCAGCAGCCAAGGGAGGGGAACCCCCCCTACGCAGTATTTT.

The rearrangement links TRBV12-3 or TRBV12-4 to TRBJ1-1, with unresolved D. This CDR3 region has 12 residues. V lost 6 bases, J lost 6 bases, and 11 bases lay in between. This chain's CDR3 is CASSSNGAEAFF. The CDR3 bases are TGTGCCAGCAGCTCAAACGGGGCTGAAGCTTTCTTT.

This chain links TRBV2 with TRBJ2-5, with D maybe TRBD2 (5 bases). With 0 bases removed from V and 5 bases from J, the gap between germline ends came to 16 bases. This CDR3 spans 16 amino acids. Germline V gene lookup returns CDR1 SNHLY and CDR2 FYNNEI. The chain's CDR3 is CASSEALGLAAETQYF. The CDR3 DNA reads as TGTGCCAGCAGTGAAGCGCTTGGGCTAGCCGCCGAGACCCAGTACTTC.

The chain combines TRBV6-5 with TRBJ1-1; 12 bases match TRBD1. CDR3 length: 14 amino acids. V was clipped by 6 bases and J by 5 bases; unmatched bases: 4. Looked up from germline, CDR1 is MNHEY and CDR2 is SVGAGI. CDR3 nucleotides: TGTGCCAGCAGCACGGGACAGGGGGCGACTGAAGCTTTCTTT. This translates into CASSTGQGATEAFF.

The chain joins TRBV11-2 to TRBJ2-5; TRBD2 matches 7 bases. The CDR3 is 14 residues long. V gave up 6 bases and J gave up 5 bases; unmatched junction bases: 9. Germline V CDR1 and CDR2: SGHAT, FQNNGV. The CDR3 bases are TGTGCCAGCAGGCCTGGGACTATCAGCGAGACCCAGTACTTC. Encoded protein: CASRPGTISETQYF.

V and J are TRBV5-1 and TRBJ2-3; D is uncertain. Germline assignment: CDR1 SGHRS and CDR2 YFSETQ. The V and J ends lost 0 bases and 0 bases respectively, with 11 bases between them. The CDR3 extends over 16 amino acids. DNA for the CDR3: TGCGCCAGCAGCTTGGGTGCAGGTCTGAGCACAGATACGCAGTATTTT. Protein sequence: CASSLGAGLSTDTQYF.

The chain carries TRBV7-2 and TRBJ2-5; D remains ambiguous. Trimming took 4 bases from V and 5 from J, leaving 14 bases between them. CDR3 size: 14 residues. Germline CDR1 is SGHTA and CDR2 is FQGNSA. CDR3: CASSSSRLGETQYF. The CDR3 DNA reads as TGTGCCAGCAGCTCGTCCCGACTTGGGGAGACCCAGTACTTC.

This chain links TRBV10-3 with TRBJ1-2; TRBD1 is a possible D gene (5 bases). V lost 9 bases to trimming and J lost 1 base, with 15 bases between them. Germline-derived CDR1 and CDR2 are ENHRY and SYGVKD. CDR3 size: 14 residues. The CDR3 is CAIRPGIDNYGYTF. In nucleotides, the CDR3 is TGTGCCATACGACCAGGGATAGATAACTATGGCTACACCTTC.

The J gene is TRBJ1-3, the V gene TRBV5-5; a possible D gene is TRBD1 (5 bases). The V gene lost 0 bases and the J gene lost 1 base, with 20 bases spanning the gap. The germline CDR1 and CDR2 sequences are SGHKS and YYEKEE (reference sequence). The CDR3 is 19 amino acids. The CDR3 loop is CASSLDSDTLEVSGNTIYF. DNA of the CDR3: TGTGCCAGCAGCTTGGACTCGGACACCCTAGAGGTTTCTGGAAACACCATATATTTT.

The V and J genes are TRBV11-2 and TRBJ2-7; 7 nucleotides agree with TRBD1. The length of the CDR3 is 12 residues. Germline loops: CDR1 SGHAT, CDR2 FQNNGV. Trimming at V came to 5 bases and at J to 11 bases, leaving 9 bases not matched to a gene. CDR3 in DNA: TGTGCCAGCAGCACCGGGACAGATTTGAAGTACTTC. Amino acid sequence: CASSTGTDLKYF.

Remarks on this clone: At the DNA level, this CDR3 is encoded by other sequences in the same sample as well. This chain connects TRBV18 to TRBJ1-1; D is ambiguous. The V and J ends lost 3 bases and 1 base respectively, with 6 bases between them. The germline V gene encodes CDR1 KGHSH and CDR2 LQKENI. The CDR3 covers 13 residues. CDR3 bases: TGTGCCAGCTCACCCACCGGGAACACTGAAGCTTTCTTT. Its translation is CASSPTGNTEAFF.

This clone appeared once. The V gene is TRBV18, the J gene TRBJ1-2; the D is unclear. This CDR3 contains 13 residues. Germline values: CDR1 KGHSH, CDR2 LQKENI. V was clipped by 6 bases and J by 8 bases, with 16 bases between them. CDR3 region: CASSGSPTSGYTF. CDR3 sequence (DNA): TGTGCCAGCTCGGGTAGCCCCACGTCGGGCTACACCTTC.

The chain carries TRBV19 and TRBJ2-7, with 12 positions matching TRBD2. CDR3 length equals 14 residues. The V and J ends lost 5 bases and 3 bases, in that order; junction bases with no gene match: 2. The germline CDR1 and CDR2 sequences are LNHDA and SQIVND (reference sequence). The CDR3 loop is CASSRLAGVYEQYF. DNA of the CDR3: TGTGCCAGTAGTCGACTAGCGGGGGTCTACGAGCAGTACTTC. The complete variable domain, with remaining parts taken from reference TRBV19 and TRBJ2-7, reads DGGITQSPKYLFRKEGQNVTLSCEQNLNHDAMYWYRQDPGQGLRLIYYSQIVNDFQKGDIAEGYSVSREKKESFPLTVTSAQKNPTAFYLCASSRLAGVYEQYFGPGTRLTVT.

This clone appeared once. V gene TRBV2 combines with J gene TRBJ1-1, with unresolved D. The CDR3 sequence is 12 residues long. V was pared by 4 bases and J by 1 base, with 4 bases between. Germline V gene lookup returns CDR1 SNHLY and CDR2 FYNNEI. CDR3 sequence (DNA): TGTGCCAGCAGTGCTTCGAACACTGAAGCTTTCTTT. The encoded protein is CASSASNTEAFF.

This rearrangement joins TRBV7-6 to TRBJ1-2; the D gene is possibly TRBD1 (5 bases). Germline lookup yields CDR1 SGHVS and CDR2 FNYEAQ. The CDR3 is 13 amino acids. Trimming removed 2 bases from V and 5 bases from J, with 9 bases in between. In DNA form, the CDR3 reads TGTGCCAGCAGCTTAACCGGGACTTATGGCTACACCTTC. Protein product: CASSLTGTYGYTF.

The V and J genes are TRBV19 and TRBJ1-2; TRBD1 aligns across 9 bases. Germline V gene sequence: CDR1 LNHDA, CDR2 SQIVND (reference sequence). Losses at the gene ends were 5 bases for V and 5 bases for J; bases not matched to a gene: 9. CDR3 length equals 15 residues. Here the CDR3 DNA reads TGTGCCAGTAGTGGAAACAGGGGGCGCCGGTATGGCTACACCTTC. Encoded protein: CASSGNRGRRYGYTF.

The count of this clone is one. The CDR3 coding sequence is TGTGCCAGCAGCCCCAGAGGGCAGGAGACTGAAGCTTTCTTT. Protein sequence: CASSPRGQETEAFF. The chain couples TRBV3-1 (or the pseudogene TRBV3-2) to TRBJ1-1; no clear D gene. This CDR3 is built from 14 residues. Trimming stripped 4 bases from V and 5 bases from J, with 14 bases between. Germline assignment: CDR1 LGHDT and CDR2 YNNKEL (reference sequence).

CDR3 protein: CASWDRGLIETQYF. The CDR3 DNA is TGTGCCAGTTGGGACAGGGGGCTAATAGAGACCCAGTACTTC. The V and J genes are TRBV27 and TRBJ2-5; 12 bases match TRBD1. Looked up from germline, CDR1 is MNHEY and CDR2 is SMNVEV (reference sequence). The V and J ends lost 9 bases and 4 bases, in that order; junction bases with no gene match: 6. The CDR3 has 14 amino acids.

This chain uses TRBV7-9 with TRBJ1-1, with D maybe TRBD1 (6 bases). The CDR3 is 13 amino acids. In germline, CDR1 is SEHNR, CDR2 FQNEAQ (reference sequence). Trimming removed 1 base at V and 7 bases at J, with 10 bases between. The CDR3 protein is CASSLGRGHEAFF. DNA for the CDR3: TGTGCCAGCAGCTTAGGACGGGGACATGAAGCTTTCTTT.

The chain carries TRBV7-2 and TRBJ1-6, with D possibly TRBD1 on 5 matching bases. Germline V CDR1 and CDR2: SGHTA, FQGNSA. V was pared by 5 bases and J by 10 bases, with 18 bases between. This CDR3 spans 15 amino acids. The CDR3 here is CASSLQWQGGSPLHF. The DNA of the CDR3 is TGTGCCAGCAGCCTCCAGTGGCAGGGCGGATCACCCCTCCACTTT.

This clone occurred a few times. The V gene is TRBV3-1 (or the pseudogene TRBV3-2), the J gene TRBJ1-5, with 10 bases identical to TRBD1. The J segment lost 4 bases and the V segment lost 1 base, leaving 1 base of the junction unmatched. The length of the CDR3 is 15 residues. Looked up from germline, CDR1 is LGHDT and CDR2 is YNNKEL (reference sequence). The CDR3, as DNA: TGTGCCAGCAGCCAAGGACAGGGGGCAAATCAGCCCCAGCATTTT. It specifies CASSQGQGANQPQHF.

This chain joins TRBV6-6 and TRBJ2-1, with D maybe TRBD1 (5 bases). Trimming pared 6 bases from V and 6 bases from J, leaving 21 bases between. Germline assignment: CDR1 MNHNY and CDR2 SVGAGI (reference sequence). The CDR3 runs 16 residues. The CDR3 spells CASSPPDRFYSNEQFF. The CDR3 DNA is TGTGCCAGCAGCCCGCCCGACAGATTTTATTCCAATGAGCAGTTCTTC.

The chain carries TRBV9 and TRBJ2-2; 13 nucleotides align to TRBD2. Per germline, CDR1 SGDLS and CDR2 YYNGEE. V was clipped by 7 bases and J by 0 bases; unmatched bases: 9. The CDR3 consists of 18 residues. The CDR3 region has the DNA TGTGCCAGCTCCGCGGGACTAGCGGGGAGTACGAACACCGGGGAGCTGTTTTTT. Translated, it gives CASSAGLAGSTNTGELFF.